These 5 T cell receptor beta chains were all obtained from the same sample, sequenced in a study of T cell responses to AZD1222 COVID-19 vaccine. Sequencing used immunoSEQ multiplex PCR; TCRdb keeps in-frame clones, though not all of them. This table has about 69,000 clones, approximately 82% appearing once. Sequencing used peripheral blood, obtained 28 days after the second AZD1222 dose. The receptors were gathered from an adult who received the AZD1222 COVID-19 vaccine.

There are a few counts of this clone. The chain is built from TRBV7-2 and TRBJ2-2; no definite D call. V was pared by 8 bases and J by 2 bases, with 9 bases between. There are 13 residues in the CDR3. Germline CDR1 reads SGHTA; CDR2 reads FQGNSA. The CDR3 nucleotides read TGTGCCAGCCCCCCCCGAAACACCGGGGAGCTGTTTTTT. Protein product: CASPPRNTGELFF.

The chain uses TRBV12-5 and TRBJ2-7; no clear D. This CDR3 is built from 16 residues. Trimming pared 5 bases from V and 2 bases from J, leaving 19 bases between. The germline CDR1 and CDR2 sequences are LGHNT and FRNRAP. The CDR3 reads CASGAQPGRPTYEQYF. CDR3 coding DNA: TGTGCTAGTGGTGCCCAACCGGGCAGGCCGACCTACGAGCAGTACTTC.

The chain combines TRBV7-9 with TRBJ2-5; no definite D call. Germline loops: CDR1 SEHNR, CDR2 FQNEAQ (reference sequence). V was cut by 5 bases and J by 4 bases, with 14 bases left in between. There are 14 residues in the CDR3. The CDR3 sequence: CASSPVRAGETQYF. The CDR3 bases are TGTGCCAGCAGCCCCGTCAGAGCTGGAGAGACCCAGTACTTC.

J is TRBJ2-7 and V is TRBV2; D possibly matches TRBD1 or TRBD2 (5 bases each). Trimming cost V 7 bases and J 2 bases, with 15 bases left between them. The CDR3 length is 14 residues. Germline CDR1 reads SNHLY; CDR2 reads FYNNEI. CDR3: CASMGVSRPYEQYF. CDR3 DNA: TGTGCCAGCATGGGGGTTAGCAGACCCTACGAGCAGTACTTC. Full variable domain (remainder filled in from reference TRBV2 and TRBJ2-7): EPEVTQTPSHQVTQMGQEVILRCVPISNHLYFYWYRQILGQKVEFLVSFYNNEISEKSEIFDDQFSVERPDGSNFTLKIRSTKLEDSAMYFCASMGVSRPYEQYFGPGTRLTVT.

The chain carries TRBV25-1 and TRBJ1-2; the D is unclear. V was clipped by 5 bases and J by 4 bases, with 14 bases between them. Germline V gene sequence: CDR1 MGHDK, CDR2 SYGVNS. The CDR3 covers 14 residues. DNA for the CDR3: TGTGCCAGCAGTCACCAGTGGTCCTCCTATGGCTACACCTTC. Encoded protein: CASSHQWSSYGYTF.